This passage covers 32 T cell receptor beta chains from one sample sequenced in a study of T cell responses to AZD1222 COVID-19 vaccine. The protocol was immunoSEQ multiplex PCR, while the TCRdb copy is restricted to in-frame clones and leaves out a portion. Here the sample spans about 98,000 clones, just over 85% being singletons. The sample here was peripheral blood, taken on day 0 of MenACWY control vaccination. The receptors were sampled from an adult in good health.

The chain joins TRBV28 to TRBJ1-2; D is undetermined. The CDR3 runs to 14 residues. Germline V gene lookup returns CDR1 MDHEN and CDR2 SYDVKM. V was pared by 2 bases and J by 0 bases, with 7 bases between. Here the CDR3 reads CASSLAQSNYGYTF. The CDR3 DNA sequence: TGTGCCAGCAGTTTAGCGCAGTCTAACTATGGCTACACCTTC.

The CDR3 is CASSVGTSGGGSYNEQFF. CDR3 sequence (DNA): TGTGCCAGCAGCGTAGGGACTAGCGGGGGAGGGTCCTACAATGAGCAGTTCTTC. V usage is TRBV9 and J usage is TRBJ2-1; 13 positions agree with TRBD2. The V gene's germline CDR1 is SGDLS and CDR2 YYNGEE. After removal of 0 bases from V and 1 base from J, the junction contained 4 bases not matched to a gene. The CDR3 loop spans 18 amino acids.

This clone appeared a few times. The CDR3 bases are TGTGCCAGCAGCGGTAGCTCCTACAATGAGCAGTTCTTC. Amino acid sequence: CASSGSSYNEQFF. V gene TRBV6-2 or TRBV6-3 combines with J gene TRBJ2-1; D uncertain. V was cut by 6 bases and J by 0 bases, with 6 bases left in between. CDR3 length: 13 amino acids. Looked up from germline, CDR1 is MNHEY and CDR2 is SVGEGT.

The CDR3 region has the DNA TGTGCCAGCTGCAGGGAAACTCGGACTGAAGCTTTCTTT. Translated: CASCRETRTEAFF. The genes are TRBV2 and TRBJ1-1; perhaps TRBD1 as D (5 bases). This CDR3 is 13 amino acids long. Germline CDR1 and CDR2: SNHLY and FYNNEI. The V and J ends lost 8 bases and 5 bases respectively, with 15 bases between them. Filled out from reference TRBV2 and TRBJ1-1, the complete variable domain reads EPEVTQTPSHQVTQMGQEVILRCVPISNHLYFYWYRQILGQKVEFLVSFYNNEISEKSEIFDDQFSVERPDGSNFTLKIRSTKLEDSAMYFCASCRETRTEAFFGQGTRLTVV.

The rearrangement joins TRBV3-1 (or the pseudogene TRBV3-2) to TRBJ1-4; D is unresolved. V gave up 8 bases and J gave up 6 bases, with 4 bases separating them. Germline CDR1 is LGHDT and CDR2 is YNNKEL (reference sequence). This CDR3 comprises 10 residues. DNA of the CDR3: TGTGCCAGCCCTCATGAAAAACTGTTTTTT. Its protein product is CASPHEKLFF.

The rearrangement links TRBV7-9 to TRBJ2-3; 12 nucleotides line up with TRBD1. Losses at the gene ends were 5 bases for V and 5 bases for J; bases not matched to a gene: 5. This CDR3 comprises 15 residues. Germline V gene lookup returns CDR1 SEHNR and CDR2 FQNEAQ (reference sequence). Here the CDR3 reads CASSGTGGEIDTQYF. The CDR3 DNA reads TGTGCCAGCAGCGGGACAGGGGGCGAAATAGATACGCAGTATTTT.

The rearrangement links TRBV6-4 to TRBJ2-1; TRBD2 might be the D (5 bases). V was cut by 6 bases and J by 6 bases, with 15 bases left in between. Germline-derived CDR1 and CDR2 are MRHNA and SNTAGT. The CDR3 runs 14 residues. CDR3 DNA: TGTGCCAGCAGCGAGGGTAGCGTAGGCAATGAGCAGTTCTTC. Translating gives CASSEGSVGNEQFF.

The rearrangement uses TRBV4-3 and TRBJ2-7, with 11 bases identical to TRBD2. The CDR3 has 15 residues. Germline-derived CDR1 and CDR2 are LGHNA and YSLEER. Trimming took 6 bases from V and 7 from J; bases not matched to a gene: 11. CDR3 bases: TGCGCCAGCAGGTCCGGGACTAGCGGTCAGGGAGAGCAGTACTTC. The encoded protein is CASRSGTSGQGEQYF.

The V and J genes are TRBV7-2 and TRBJ2-3, with 10 bases lining up with TRBD1. The junction had 12 bases not matched to a gene; V was cut back by 5 bases and J by 4 bases. The CDR3 is 17 amino acids. Per the germline V gene, CDR1 is SGHTA and CDR2 is FQGNSA. Written as DNA, the CDR3 is TGTGCCAGCAGCCCCCCTGGGGGACAGGGGCGCCCAGATACGCAGTATTTT. Residues: CASSPPGGQGRPDTQYF.

The chain carries TRBV28 and TRBJ1-1; TRBD1 matches 8 bases. The length of the CDR3 is 15 residues. With V trimmed by 5 bases and J by 1 base, 6 bases remained unmatched. Germline V gene sequence: CDR1 MDHEN, CDR2 SYDVKM. CDR3 in amino acids: CASSNRQGRNTEAFF. The CDR3 DNA is TGTGCCAGCAGTAACAGACAGGGGAGGAACACTGAAGCTTTCTTT.

This chain links TRBV11-2 with TRBJ1-4, with unresolved D. CDR3 size: 11 residues. CDR1 is SGHAT, CDR2 FQNNGV, per germline. Trimming removed 6 bases from V and 5 bases from J, with 4 bases in between. The CDR3 is CASSLNEKLFF. The CDR3 DNA is TGTGCCAGCAGTTTGAATGAAAAACTGTTTTTT.

In its sample, this clone was seen many times. This sequence joins TRBV24-1 and TRBJ1-2; the match to TRBD1 covers 8 bases. With 2 bases clipped from V and 6 bases from J, the junction kept 1 base outside the gene matches. There are 13 residues in the CDR3. The germline gives CDR1 KGHDR, CDR2 SFDVKD. The CDR3 bases are TGTGCCACCAGTGATTCAGGGGGCAATGGCTACACCTTC. It specifies CATSDSGGNGYTF.

V is TRBV9 and J is TRBJ2-1; D is perhaps TRBD1 (6 bases). Germline CDR1 is SGDLS and CDR2 is YYNGEE. This CDR3 has 17 amino acids. Trimming cost V 3 bases and J 3 bases, with 19 bases left between them. In nucleotides, the CDR3 is TGTGCCAGCAGCGGACCATCTAGGGGGTGGGGCTACAATGAGCAGTTCTTC. Translating it yields CASSGPSRGWGYNEQFF.

The V gene is TRBV25-1, the J gene TRBJ1-1; D is ambiguous. Trimming pared 4 bases from V and 6 bases from J, leaving 12 bases between. The CDR3 totals 13 residues. The germline gives CDR1 MGHDK, CDR2 SYGVNS. CDR3 protein: CASSAPGVAEAFF. CDR3 DNA: TGTGCCAGCAGTGCCCCAGGAGTAGCTGAAGCTTTCTTT. The full variable domain, its missing parts supplied by reference TRBV25-1 and TRBJ1-1, is EADIYQTPRYLVIGTGKKITLECSQTMGHDKMYWYQQDPGMELHLIHYSYGVNSTEKGDLSSESTVSRIRTEHFPLTLESARPSHTSQYLCASSAPGVAEAFFGQGTRLTVV.

V usage is TRBV6-6 and J usage is TRBJ2-3; 10 bases agree with TRBD1. Germline CDR1 MNHNY, CDR2 SVGAGI (reference sequence). CDR3 length: 15 residues. The trim removed 5 bases at V and 1 base at J, leaving 3 bases unmatched. In nucleotides, the CDR3 is TGTGCCAGCAGTCTCGGACAGGGGGGCACAGATACGCAGTATTTT. Translation: CASSLGQGGTDTQYF.

The chain joins TRBV2 to TRBJ2-5, with TRBD2 as a possible D gene (6 bases). The CDR3 sequence is 14 residues long. Germline V gene sequence: CDR1 SNHLY, CDR2 FYNNEI. V dropped 7 bases and J dropped 5 bases, with 17 bases sitting between them. Written as DNA, the CDR3 is TGTGCCAGCACAACGGGACTTGACGGTGAGACCCAGTACTTC. It codes for CASTTGLDGETQYF.

The gene calls are TRBV11-3 and TRBJ2-3; a weak D match, TRBD2 (6 bases). CDR1 is SGHNT, CDR2 YENEEA, per germline. The CDR3 consists of 13 residues. Trimming stripped 1 base from V and 6 bases from J, with 8 bases between. The CDR3: CASSLGEADTQYF. In nucleotides, the CDR3 is TGTGCCAGCAGCTTAGGGGAGGCGGATACGCAGTATTTT.

This clone was seen many times. The V and J genes are TRBV19 and TRBJ2-2; D possibly corresponds to TRBD2 (6 bases). The CDR3 spans 13 residues. V was trimmed by 3 bases and J by 7 bases, leaving 9 bases between them. Per the germline V gene, CDR1 is LNHDA and CDR2 is SQIVND (reference sequence). DNA of the CDR3: TGTGCCAGTAGTATCGGTAGCGGCGGGGAGCTGTTTTTT. Translated: CASSIGSGGELFF.

This clone was counted between two and nine times. The rearrangement uses TRBV19 and TRBJ1-5, with a weak D call TRBD1 (6 bases). V was clipped by 8 bases and J by 3 bases, with 17 bases between them. Germline loops: CDR1 LNHDA, CDR2 SQIVND (reference sequence). This CDR3 comprises 15 residues. In nucleotides, the CDR3 is TGTGCCAGTCTCCGGACGACAGGAACCAATCAGCCCCAGCATTTT. As protein: CASLRTTGTNQPQHF.

The rearrangement joins TRBV27 to TRBJ1-5; no firm D call. The CDR3 spans 14 residues. Per germline, CDR1 MNHEY and CDR2 SMNVEV (reference sequence). V was cut by 5 bases and J by 0 bases, with 8 bases left in between. CDR3: CASSPPYSNQPQHF. CDR3 nucleotide sequence: TGTGCCAGCAGTCCACCCTATAGCAATCAGCCCCAGCATTTT.

V is TRBV2 and J is TRBJ2-2, with D possibly being TRBD1 (5 bases). The CDR3 loop spans 15 amino acids. In germline, CDR1 is SNHLY, CDR2 FYNNEI. The V end was cut by 4 bases, the J end by 0 bases, with 9 bases between. Here the CDR3 DNA reads TGTGCCAGCAGTGCTGGGGCGGCGAACACCGGGGAGCTGTTTTTT. Translation gives CASSAGAANTGELFF.

The CDR3 region has the DNA TGTGCCAGCTCACCATTCGGACTGACCCCCCTGAACACCGGGGAGCTGTTTTTT. Protein product: CASSPFGLTPLNTGELFF. The V and J genes are TRBV18 and TRBJ2-2, with a possible D match to TRBD2 (5 bases). CDR1 and CDR2 from the germline V gene are KGHSH and LQKENI. Trimming removed 2 bases at V and 1 base at J, with 17 bases between. This CDR3 is 18 amino acids long.

J is TRBJ2-5 and V is TRBV19; tentatively, D is TRBD1 (6 bases). The V gene's germline CDR1 is LNHDA and CDR2 SQIVND (reference sequence). Trimming removed 3 bases from V and 2 bases from J, with 10 bases in between. The CDR3 extends over 14 amino acids. The CDR3: CASSILGAQETQYF. The CDR3 nucleotides are TGTGCCAGTAGTATTTTGGGGGCACAAGAGACCCAGTACTTC. Full variable domain (remainder filled in from reference TRBV19 and TRBJ2-5): DGGITQSPKYLFRKEGQNVTLSCEQNLNHDAMYWYRQDPGQGLRLIYYSQIVNDFQKGDIAEGYSVSREKKESFPLTVTSAQKNPTAFYLCASSILGAQETQYFGPGTRLLVL.

This clone has just one count. J is TRBJ1-3 and V is TRBV28; D is perhaps TRBD1 (5 bases). The germline V and J ends were trimmed by 6 bases and 0 bases, with 15 bases remaining between them. This CDR3 is built from 16 residues. Germline CDR1 MDHEN, CDR2 SYDVKM. Written as DNA, the CDR3 is TGTGCCAGCAGCCTCGGGGGTTTTGGCTCTGGAAACACCATATATTTT. As protein: CASSLGGFGSGNTIYF.

The chain uses TRBV30 and TRBJ1-2; TRBD1 is a possible D gene (6 bases). V was trimmed by 2 bases and J by 1 base, leaving 14 bases between them. Germline CDR1 is GTSNPN and CDR2 is SVGIG (reference sequence). This CDR3 has 15 amino acids. CDR3 residues: CAWSPPRGLNYGYTF. For the CDR3, the DNA is TGTGCCTGGAGTCCCCCCCGGGGGCTTAACTATGGCTACACCTTC.

The rearrangement joins TRBV13 to TRBJ1-4; TRBD1 matches at 10 bases. With V trimmed by 5 bases and J by 5 bases, 5 bases remained unmatched. The CDR3 has 15 amino acids. Germline-derived CDR1 and CDR2 are PRHDT and FYEKMQ (reference sequence). The CDR3 loop reads CASSRGQGENEKLFF. CDR3 in DNA: TGTGCCAGCAGCAGAGGACAGGGGGAGAATGAAAAACTGTTTTTT. Full variable domain (missing parts from reference TRBV13 and TRBJ1-4): AAGVIQSPRHLIKEKRETATLKCYPIPRHDTVYWYQQGPGQDPQFLISFYEKMQSDKGSIPDRFSAQQFSDYHSELNMSSLELGDSALYFCASSRGQGENEKLFFGSGTQLSVL.

This clone has just a few counts. The chain combines TRBV6-1 with TRBJ2-6; D is unresolved. Germline CDR1 and CDR2: MNHNS and SASEGT. V lost 0 bases to trimming and J lost 0 bases, with 3 bases between them. The CDR3 sequence is 15 residues long. CDR3 in amino acids: CASSEANSGANVLTF. The CDR3 region has the DNA TGTGCCAGCAGTGAAGCGAACTCTGGGGCCAACGTCCTGACTTTC.

The gene calls are TRBV7-9 and TRBJ2-1, with no clear D. Trimming pared 4 bases from V and 0 bases from J, leaving 7 bases between. The CDR3 extends over 14 amino acids. Germline lookup yields CDR1 SEHNR and CDR2 FQNEAQ (reference sequence). The CDR3 region has the DNA TGTGCCAGCAGCTCGGCAAACTCCTACAATGAGCAGTTCTTC. Translation: CASSSANSYNEQFF.

The chain carries TRBV19 and TRBJ1-6; D unclear. This CDR3 has 14 residues. V was shortened by 1 base and J by 4 bases, with 5 bases between the two germline ends. Germline CDR1 and CDR2: LNHDA and SQIVND (reference sequence). As DNA, the CDR3 is TGTGCCAGTAGTATAGGGGAATATAATTCACCCCTCCACTTT. Its protein is CASSIGEYNSPLHF.

The rearrangement uses TRBV6-4 and TRBJ1-5; no reliable D call. CDR1 and CDR2 from the germline V gene are MRHNA and SNTAGT. The CDR3 runs 14 residues. Trimming took 0 bases from V and 3 from J, leaving 6 bases between them. The DNA for the CDR3 is TGTGCCAGCAGTGACTCCAATCCCAATCAGCCCCAGCATTTT. This sequence encodes CASSDSNPNQPQHF.

This chain's CDR3 is CATSDSSGDGYTF. In DNA, the CDR3 is TGTGCCACCAGTGATTCTTCCGGGGATGGCTACACCTTC. The chain uses TRBV24-1 and TRBJ1-2; D ambiguous. Per germline, CDR1 KGHDR and CDR2 SFDVKD. Trimming removed 2 bases from V and 6 bases from J, with 9 bases in between. This CDR3 is 13 amino acids long.

The gene calls are TRBV19 and TRBJ2-5, with D hard to call. This CDR3 contains 15 residues. Trimming left V 3 bases short and J 8 bases short, with 19 bases between. CDR1 LNHDA and CDR2 SQIVND come from the germline V gene (reference sequence). The CDR3 bases are TGTGCCAGTAGTATTCGAGACTCCAAACTTACTACCCAGTACTTC. Amino acids: CASSIRDSKLTTQYF.